These 32 T cell receptor beta chains were all obtained from the same sample, sequenced in a study of T cells after yellow fever vaccination. TCRdb used MiXCR to reprocess the 5' RACE reads, holding one entry per CDR3 protein. In the table there are about 400,000 distinct CDR3 sequences, under 7.5% of which are singletons. The sample here was PBMCs, taken 5 days after the yellow fever booster vaccination. These receptors were obtained from a young man who received the YFV17D yellow fever vaccine.

In its sample, this clonotype was seen a few times. The chain uses TRBV4-3 and TRBJ2-2; TRBD1 aligns across 8 bases. The J segment lost 6 bases and the V segment lost 1 base, leaving 10 bases of the junction unmatched. Per germline, CDR1 LGHNA and CDR2 YSLEER. The CDR3 is 17 residues long. The CDR3 here is CASSQAIVDRVAGELFF. The CDR3 region has the DNA TGCGCCAGCAGCCAAGCGATCGTGGACAGGGTTGCCGGGGAGCTGTTTTTT.

This clonotype has a count of ten or more. This sequence joins TRBV27 and TRBJ2-1; 7 bases line up with TRBD2. The CDR3 runs to 16 residues. CDR1 MNHEY and CDR2 SMNVEV come from the germline V gene (reference sequence). Trimming at V came to 0 bases and at J to 3 bases, leaving 5 bases not matched to a gene. The CDR3: CASSLSSGGLYNEQFF. The CDR3 coding sequence is TGTGCCAGCAGTTTATCGTCGGGGGGACTCTACAATGAGCAGTTCTTC.

There are a few counts of this clonotype. The chain carries TRBV7-3 and TRBJ2-5, with 7 positions matching TRBD2. CDR1 and CDR2 (germline): SGHTA, FQGTGA. Germline trimming cut 5 bases from V and 9 bases from J; bases unmatched to any gene: 9. CDR3 length: 13 residues. The CDR3 region has the DNA TGTGCCAGCAGCCAGGAGGGGCGGGAGCCCCAGTACTTC. This translates into CASSQEGREPQYF.

The chain employs TRBV7-6 and TRBJ2-1, with D perhaps TRBD2 (6 bases). This CDR3 is 14 amino acids long. Germline values: CDR1 SGHVS, CDR2 FNYEAQ. Trimming took off 5 bases at V and 9 bases at J, with 17 bases between the two ends. The CDR3 loop reads CASSPLGGVREQFF. CDR3 nucleotides: TGTGCCAGCAGCCCCTTGGGGGGAGTTCGTGAGCAGTTCTTC.

The chain carries TRBV14 and TRBJ2-5; a possible D gene is TRBD2 (5 bases). The CDR3 contains 14 residues. Looked up from germline, CDR1 is SGHDN and CDR2 is FVKESK. V gave up 2 bases and J gave up 1 base, with 8 bases separating them. Here the CDR3 reads CASSQLRVQETQYF. CDR3 in DNA: TGTGCCAGCAGCCAACTGCGGGTCCAAGAGACCCAGTACTTC.

The V and J genes are TRBV5-1 and TRBJ2-5; D gene uncertain. The CDR3 consists of 14 residues. V gave up 4 bases and J gave up 8 bases, with 18 bases separating them. CDR1 is SGHRS and CDR2 is YFSETQ in the germline V gene. The CDR3 region is CASSLENPRDTQYF. The CDR3 bases are TGCGCCAGCAGCCTGGAGAACCCAAGAGACACCCAGTACTTC.

The table lists this clonotype with many counts. The chain has TRBV3-1 and TRBJ2-1, with D tentatively TRBD2 (5 bases). Germline CDR1 and CDR2: LGHDT and YNNKEL (reference sequence). CDR3 size: 14 residues. Trimming pared 0 bases from V and 7 bases from J, leaving 10 bases between. The CDR3: CASSQERGWNEQFF. CDR3 in DNA: TGTGCCAGCAGCCAAGAGCGAGGGTGGAATGAGCAGTTCTTC.

This clonotype was counted many times. For the CDR3, the DNA is TGTGCCAGCAGTGTGGGTCAAGAGACCCAGTACTTC. Its translation: CASSVGQETQYF. The chain combines TRBV9 with TRBJ2-5; no clear D gene. V was trimmed by 5 bases and J by 2 bases, leaving 7 bases between them. Germline V gives CDR1 SGDLS, CDR2 YYNGEE. The CDR3 has 12 amino acids. Together with reference TRBV9 and TRBJ2-5, the CDR3 gives the full variable domain: DSGVTQTPKHLITATGQRVTLRCSPRSGDLSVYWYQQSLDQGLQFLIQYYNGEERAKGNILERFSAQQFPDLHSELNLSSLELGDSALYFCASSVGQETQYFGPGTRLLVL.

This clonotype occurred many times. The CDR3 sequence: CASSLAGAGNTYEQYF. CDR3 nucleotides: TGCGCCAGCAGCTTGGCCGGAGCGGGAAATACCTACGAGCAGTACTTC. The rearrangement links TRBV5-1 to TRBJ2-7; TRBD2 aligns across 7 bases. This CDR3 comprises 16 residues. V was pared by 0 bases and J by 2 bases, with 8 bases of the junction left unmatched. Germline CDR1 reads SGHRS; CDR2 reads YFSETQ.

This clonotype occurred a few times. The V gene is TRBV7-9, the J gene TRBJ2-2, with 8 bases fitting TRBD2. In germline, CDR1 is SEHNR, CDR2 FQNEAQ (reference sequence). V trimming: 7 bases; J trimming: 6 bases; junction bases outside the gene matches: 4. The CDR3 is 13 residues long. The CDR3, as DNA: TGTGCCAGCATTGCGGGAGGACCCGGGGAGCTGTTTTTT. Protein product: CASIAGGPGELFF. Full variable domain (remainder filled in from reference TRBV7-9 and TRBJ2-2): DTGVSQNPRHKITKRGQNVTFRCDPISEHNRLYWYRQTLGQGPEFLTYFQNEAQLEKSRLLSDRFSAERPKGSFSTLEIQRTEQGDSAMYLCASIAGGPGELFFGEGSRLTVL.

The table lists this clonotype with many counts. The rearrangement uses TRBV28 and TRBJ2-7, with TRBD2 matching 7 bases. CDR1 and CDR2 from the germline V gene are MDHEN and SYDVKM. The junction had 5 bases not matched to a gene; V was cut back by 1 base and J by 2 bases. CDR3 size: 15 residues. Here the CDR3 DNA reads TGTGCCAGCAGTTTATTTCGGGGGAGGGCCTACGAGCAGTACTTC. It yields the protein CASSLFRGRAYEQYF.

This clonotype was counted between two and nine times. The gene calls are TRBV20-1 and TRBJ2-4; 7 nucleotides line up with TRBD2. The V gene's germline CDR1 is DFQATT and CDR2 SNEGSKA (reference sequence). CDR3 length: 17 amino acids. V was pared by 6 bases and J by 1 base, with 15 bases of the junction left unmatched. DNA of the CDR3: TGCAGTGCGGGAAACGGGGGAGGGAGGTACGCCAAAAACATTCAGTACTTC. Amino acid sequence: CSAGNGGGRYAKNIQYF.

This clonotype was counted many times. The V and J genes are TRBV20-1 and TRBJ2-7, with D perhaps matching TRBD2 (6 bases). Germline assignment: CDR1 DFQATT and CDR2 SNEGSKA (reference sequence). The CDR3 consists of 12 residues. CDR3 region: CSVGGAYYEQYF. The CDR3 bases are TGCAGCGTTGGCGGGGCATACTACGAGCAGTACTTC.

This clonotype was seen a few times. The chain's CDR3 is CASSPGGRSSTDTQYF. As DNA, the CDR3 is TGTGCCAGCAGCCCCGGGGGGCGATCTAGCACAGATACGCAGTATTTT. The chain uses TRBV9 and TRBJ2-3, with D maybe TRBD2 (7 bases). CDR3 size: 16 residues. The germline V gene encodes CDR1 SGDLS and CDR2 YYNGEE. Trimming pared 4 bases from V and 0 bases from J, leaving 15 bases between.

The chain joins TRBV19 to TRBJ2-6; tentatively, D is TRBD2 (6 bases). CDR1 and CDR2 (germline): LNHDA, SQIVND (reference sequence). The V gene lost 7 bases and the J gene lost 2 bases, with 21 bases spanning the gap. The CDR3 covers 18 residues. This CDR3 reads CASTPMTRIFAGANVLTF. CDR3 in DNA: TGTGCCAGTACCCCCATGACTAGAATATTTGCTGGGGCCAACGTCCTGACTTTC.

The CDR3 DNA sequence: TGCGCCAGCAGCCAAGAAAGGCTAGCCACAGATACGCAGTATTTT. It yields the protein CASSQERLATDTQYF. The rearrangement joins TRBV4-1 to TRBJ2-3; maybe TRBD2 (5 bases). CDR1 and CDR2 from the germline V gene are MGHRA and YSYEKL. The germline V and J ends were trimmed by 0 bases and 2 bases, with 9 bases remaining between them. CDR3 length: 15 amino acids.

The table lists this clonotype with a few counts. The chain couples TRBV23-1 to TRBJ1-5; TRBD1 is a possible D gene (6 bases). TRBV23-1 is sorted into the ORF group, with uncertain function. V lost 6 bases and J lost 7, with 25 bases in between. This CDR3 comprises 17 residues. CDR3 DNA sequence: TGCGCCAGCAGAACTGGGGGGCAGGCGGGCGCGGGGCAGCCCCAGCATTTT. Amino acids: CASRTGGQAGAGQPQHF.

This clonotype was found many times. This sequence joins TRBV19 and TRBJ2-1; either TRBD1 or TRBD2 may supply D (5 bases each). There are 16 residues in the CDR3. The V and J ends lost 5 bases and 6 bases respectively, with 20 bases between them. Germline loops: CDR1 LNHDA, CDR2 SQIVND (reference sequence). CDR3 in amino acids: CASSAYPPGPTNEQFF. CDR3 coding DNA: TGTGCCAGTAGTGCCTACCCTCCGGGGCCGACCAATGAGCAGTTCTTC.

Many counts were recorded for this clonotype. DNA of the CDR3: TGTGCCAGCAGCCTCTTCAACTACGAGCAGTACTTC. This gives the protein CASSLFNYEQYF. V gene TRBV7-8 combines with J gene TRBJ2-7, with D hard to call. CDR1 and CDR2 (germline): SGHVS, FQNEAQ. This CDR3 spans 12 amino acids. V lost 5 bases to trimming and J lost 3 bases, with 8 bases between them.

This clonotype was detected a few times. This chain uses TRBV7-2 with TRBJ2-7; D might be TRBD1 (5 bases). The CDR3 totals 15 residues. CDR1 SGHTA and CDR2 FQGNSA come from the germline V gene. V was clipped by 3 bases and J by 1 base, with 13 bases between them. The CDR3 coding sequence is TGTGCCAGCAGCTTCCTAGATCAGGGTTCCTACGAGCAGTACTTC. Translating gives CASSFLDQGSYEQYF.

There are many counts of this clonotype. The chain joins TRBV6-2 or TRBV6-3 to TRBJ2-7; 8 positions match TRBD2. After removal of 0 bases from V and 4 bases from J, the junction contained 5 bases not matched to a gene. This CDR3 is 15 amino acids long. In germline, CDR1 is MNHEY, CDR2 SVGEGT. This chain's CDR3 is CASSYSFQREYEQYF. The CDR3 DNA follows: TGTGCCAGCAGTTACTCGTTCCAGCGGGAGTACGAGCAGTACTTC.

The gene calls are TRBV28 and TRBJ2-5; tentatively, D is TRBD2 (6 bases). Germline assignment: CDR1 MDHEN and CDR2 SYDVKM. V shed 2 bases and J shed 9 bases, with 10 bases lying between them. The CDR3 is made up of 12 amino acids. CDR3 nucleotides: TGTGCCAGCAGTTTAACGCGGGACTCCCAGTACTTC. It is translated as CASSLTRDSQYF.

At least ten counts were recorded for this clonotype. The chain combines TRBV9 with TRBJ2-5, with D unresolved. The CDR3 is 13 residues long. Deletions cut 4 bases from V and 1 base from J, with 8 bases between. Germline V gene sequence: CDR1 SGDLS, CDR2 YYNGEE. The CDR3 sequence: CASSKLLQETQYF. The CDR3 bases are TGTGCCAGCAGCAAACTCCTCCAAGAGACCCAGTACTTC.

The chain is built from TRBV18 and TRBJ1-1; weak D call: TRBD1 (5 bases). The CDR3 length is 16 residues. The germline gives CDR1 KGHSH, CDR2 LQKENI. The V end lost 0 bases, the J end lost 4 bases, and 15 bases lay between the germline ends. DNA of the CDR3: TGTGCCAGCTCACCACCGGGGGTAGGGTTGGCCACTGAAGCTTTCTTT. It codes for CASSPPGVGLATEAFF.

This clonotype was counted only a few times. This rearrangement joins TRBV6-5 to TRBJ2-1, with a tentative D call TRBD1 (5 bases). Trimming removed 5 bases at V and 1 base at J, with 18 bases between. There are 17 residues in the CDR3. Germline CDR1 MNHEY, CDR2 SVGAGI. The CDR3 nucleotides read TGTGCCAGCAGTCACCCCTCGGGCAGGGCGTCCTACAATGAGCAGTTCTTC. Its translation: CASSHPSGRASYNEQFF.

The rearrangement links TRBV5-1 to TRBJ2-4, with D hard to call. CDR1 is SGHRS, CDR2 YFSETQ, per germline. The V end was cut by 3 bases, the J end by 3 bases, with 22 bases between. This CDR3 contains 18 residues. Here the CDR3 reads CASSSGLKEQWVKNIQYF. CDR3 in DNA: TGCGCCAGCAGCTCAGGTCTGAAGGAGCAGTGGGTCAAAAACATTCAGTACTTC.

This clonotype has only a few counts. This chain links TRBV20-1 with TRBJ2-5; D is perhaps TRBD2 (6 bases). The V end was cut by 1 base, the J end by 5 bases, with 11 bases between. The CDR3 has 13 residues. Germline CDR1 is DFQATT and CDR2 is SNEGSKA (reference sequence). CDR3 in amino acids: CSARGAGLETQYF. CDR3 coding DNA: TGCAGTGCTAGAGGAGCGGGTTTGGAGACCCAGTACTTC.

This clonotype was picked up many times. J is TRBJ2-1 and V is TRBV18; TRBD2 agrees at 7 bases. Germline-derived CDR1 and CDR2 are KGHSH and LQKENI. This CDR3 contains 15 residues. The V and J ends lost 2 bases and 5 bases, in that order; junction bases with no gene match: 6. The CDR3 coding sequence is TGTGCCAGCTCACCAGGGCTAGCGGTCAACAATGAGCAGTTCTTC. Encoded protein: CASSPGLAVNNEQFF.

This clonotype has ten or more counts. The chain recombines TRBV7-8 with TRBJ2-7, with TRBD1 as a possible D gene (5 bases). Per the germline V gene, CDR1 is SGHVS and CDR2 is FQNEAQ. Trimming removed 1 base from V and 5 bases from J, with 18 bases in between. The length of the CDR3 is 16 residues. CDR3 sequence reads: CASSLGRWGRRDEQYF. The CDR3 DNA is TGTGCCAGCAGCTTAGGCCGGTGGGGCCGCCGGGACGAGCAGTACTTC.

This clonotype was found many times. V usage is TRBV5-1 and J usage is TRBJ2-1; 7 nucleotides align to TRBD2. In germline, CDR1 is SGHRS, CDR2 YFSETQ. V gave up 7 bases and J gave up 7 bases; unmatched junction bases: 17. The CDR3 is made up of 16 amino acids. CDR3 residues: CASGSGLPTSGNEQFF. The CDR3 bases are TGCGCCAGCGGTTCGGGACTACCCACCTCCGGAAATGAGCAGTTCTTC.

This clonotype was counted only a few times. This chain joins TRBV20-1 and TRBJ2-7; TRBD1 matches 9 bases. The CDR3 runs to 15 residues. The germline CDR1 and CDR2 sequences are DFQATT and SNEGSKA (reference sequence). The V segment lost 3 bases and the J segment 5 bases; nucleotides outside the gene matches: 11. CDR3 sequence: CSARDPLRDRDEQYF. CDR3 DNA: TGCAGTGCTAGGGACCCCCTAAGGGACAGGGACGAGCAGTACTTC.

This clonotype appeared a few times. The genes are TRBV24-1 and TRBJ2-5; D gene ambiguous. This CDR3 has 11 amino acids. Per germline, CDR1 KGHDR and CDR2 SFDVKD. Deletions cut 6 bases from V and 3 bases from J, with 4 bases between. The CDR3 loop is CATSSEETQYF. CDR3 nucleotides: TGTGCCACCAGTTCAGAAGAGACCCAGTACTTC.